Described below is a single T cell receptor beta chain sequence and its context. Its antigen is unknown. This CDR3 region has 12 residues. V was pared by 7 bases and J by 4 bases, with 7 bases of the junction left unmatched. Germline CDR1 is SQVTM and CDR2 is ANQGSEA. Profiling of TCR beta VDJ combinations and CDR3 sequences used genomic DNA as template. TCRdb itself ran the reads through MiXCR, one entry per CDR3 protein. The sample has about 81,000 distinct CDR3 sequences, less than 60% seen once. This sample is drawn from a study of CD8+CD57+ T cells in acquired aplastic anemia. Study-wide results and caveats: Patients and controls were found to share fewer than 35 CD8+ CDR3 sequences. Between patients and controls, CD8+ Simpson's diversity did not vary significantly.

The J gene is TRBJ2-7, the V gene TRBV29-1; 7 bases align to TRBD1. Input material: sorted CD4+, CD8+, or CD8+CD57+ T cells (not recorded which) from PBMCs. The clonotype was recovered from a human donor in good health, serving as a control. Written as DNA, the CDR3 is TGCAGCGGCCGGGACAGTCCTTACGAGCAGTACTTC. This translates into CSGRDSPYEQYF.